This record looks at one T cell receptor beta chain sequence and its context. Its antigen is not identified. This record comes from a study of OX40 agonist ivuxolimab in advanced cancers. Study-level information: Ivuxolimab, an agonistic anti-OX40 (CD134) antibody, was given to patients. Mean age approximately 59 years, range roughly 20 to 85; about 85% male. Study findings and constraints: Dosing at 0.1 to 3.0 mg/kg was accompanied by clonal expansion of CD4+ and CD8+ blood T cells by week 6.

Measured with immunoSEQ multiplex PCR; TCRdb has only the in-frame clones, and not every one. The sample contains 60,000 to 75,000 clones, 91% of which appear only once. The CDR3 contains 14 residues. Trimming pared 0 bases from V and 1 base from J, leaving 5 bases between. Germline values: CDR1 SGHNT, CDR2 YYREEE (reference sequence). The receptor's source is an adult with an advanced solid tumor such as melanoma, head and neck, liver or kidney cancer. The material sequenced was CD4+ or CD8+ T cells sorted from blood, taken in a trial of the OX40 agonist ivuxolimab. The chain combines TRBV5-4 with TRBJ2-4; TRBD1 is a possible D gene (5 bases). This CDR3 is CASSLEGAKNIQYF. CDR3 coding DNA: TGTGCCAGCAGCTTGGAGGGGGCCAAAAACATTCAGTACTTC.